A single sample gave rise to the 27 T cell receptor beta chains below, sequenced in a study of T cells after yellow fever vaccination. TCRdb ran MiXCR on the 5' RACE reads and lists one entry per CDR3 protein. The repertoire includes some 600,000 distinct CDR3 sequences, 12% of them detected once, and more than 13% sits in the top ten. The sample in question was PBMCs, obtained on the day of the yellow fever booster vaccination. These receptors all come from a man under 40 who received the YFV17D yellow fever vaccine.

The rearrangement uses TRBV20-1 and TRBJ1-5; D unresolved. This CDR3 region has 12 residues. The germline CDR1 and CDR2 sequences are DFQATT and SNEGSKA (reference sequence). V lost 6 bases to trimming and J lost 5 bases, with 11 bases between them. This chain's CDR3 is CSATDHDQPQHF. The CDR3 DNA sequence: TGCAGTGCCACGGATCACGATCAGCCCCAGCATTTT.

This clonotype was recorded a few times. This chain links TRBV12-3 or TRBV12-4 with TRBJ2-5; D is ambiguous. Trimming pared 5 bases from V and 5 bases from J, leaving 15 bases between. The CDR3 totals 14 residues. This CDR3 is CASSQIQMGETQYF. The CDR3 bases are TGTGCCAGCAGTCAGATCCAGATGGGGGAGACCCAGTACTTC.

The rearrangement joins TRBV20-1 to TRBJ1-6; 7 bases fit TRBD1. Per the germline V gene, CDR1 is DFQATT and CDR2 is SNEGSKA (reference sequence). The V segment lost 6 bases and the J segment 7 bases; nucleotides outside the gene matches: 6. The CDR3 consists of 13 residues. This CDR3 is CSARDSGNSPLHF. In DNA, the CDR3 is TGCAGTGCCAGGGACAGTGGGAATTCACCCCTCCACTTT.

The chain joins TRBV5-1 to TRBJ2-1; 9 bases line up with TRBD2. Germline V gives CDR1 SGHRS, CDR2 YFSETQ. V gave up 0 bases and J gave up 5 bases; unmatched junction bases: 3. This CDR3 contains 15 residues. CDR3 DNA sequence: TGCGCCAGCAGCTTGGTAGCTAGCGGGGACAATGAGCAGTTCTTC. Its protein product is CASSLVASGDNEQFF. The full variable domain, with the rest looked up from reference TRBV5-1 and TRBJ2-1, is KAGVTQTPRYLIKTRGQQVTLSCSPISGHRSVSWYQQTPGQGLQFLFEYFSETQRNKGNFPGRFSGRQFSNSRSEMNVSTLELGDSALYLCASSLVASGDNEQFFGPGTRLTVL.

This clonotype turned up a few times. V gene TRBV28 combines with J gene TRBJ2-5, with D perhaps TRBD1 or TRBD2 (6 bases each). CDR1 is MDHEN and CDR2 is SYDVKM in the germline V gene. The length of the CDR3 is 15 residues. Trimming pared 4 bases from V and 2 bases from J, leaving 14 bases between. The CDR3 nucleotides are TGTGCCAGCAGTTCTGGGGGGCGGACGCAAGAGACCCAGTACTTC. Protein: CASSSGGRTQETQYF.

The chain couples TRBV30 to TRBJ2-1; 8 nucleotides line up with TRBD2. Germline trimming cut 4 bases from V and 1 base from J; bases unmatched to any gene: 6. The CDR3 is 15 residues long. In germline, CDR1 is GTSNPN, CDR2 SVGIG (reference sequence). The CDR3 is CAWIAVAGSYNEQFF. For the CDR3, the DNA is TGTGCCTGGATAGCTGTAGCGGGGTCCTACAATGAGCAGTTCTTC. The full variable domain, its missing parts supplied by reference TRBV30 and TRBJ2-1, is SQTIHQWPATLVQPVGSPLSLECTVEGTSNPNLYWYRQAAGRGLQLLFYSVGIGQISSEVPQNLSASRPQDRQFILSSKKLLLSDSGFYLCAWIAVAGSYNEQFFGPGTRLTVL.

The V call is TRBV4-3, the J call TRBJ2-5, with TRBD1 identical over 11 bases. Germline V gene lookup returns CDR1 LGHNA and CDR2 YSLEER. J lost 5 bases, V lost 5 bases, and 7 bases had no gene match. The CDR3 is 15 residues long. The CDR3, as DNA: TGCGCCAGCAGCGCAATGCGGGACAGGGGGGAGACCCAGTACTTC. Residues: CASSAMRDRGETQYF.

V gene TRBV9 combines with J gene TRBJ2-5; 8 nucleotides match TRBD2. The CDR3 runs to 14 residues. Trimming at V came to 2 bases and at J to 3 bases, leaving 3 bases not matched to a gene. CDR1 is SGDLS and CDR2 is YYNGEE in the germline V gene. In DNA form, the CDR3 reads TGTGCCAGCAGCGTCGGGACTAGAGAAGAGACCCAGTACTTC. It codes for CASSVGTREETQYF. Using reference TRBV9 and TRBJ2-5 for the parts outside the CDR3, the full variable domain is DSGVTQTPKHLITATGQRVTLRCSPRSGDLSVYWYQQSLDQGLQFLIQYYNGEERAKGNILERFSAQQFPDLHSELNLSSLELGDSALYFCASSVGTREETQYFGPGTRLLVL.

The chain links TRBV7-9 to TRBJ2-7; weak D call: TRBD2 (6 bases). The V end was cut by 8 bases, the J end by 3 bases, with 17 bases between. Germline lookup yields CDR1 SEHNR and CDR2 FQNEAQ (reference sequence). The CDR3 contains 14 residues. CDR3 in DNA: TGTGCCAGCGCCCCTTTCGGGGGTTTCTACGAGCAGTACTTC. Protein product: CASAPFGGFYEQYF.

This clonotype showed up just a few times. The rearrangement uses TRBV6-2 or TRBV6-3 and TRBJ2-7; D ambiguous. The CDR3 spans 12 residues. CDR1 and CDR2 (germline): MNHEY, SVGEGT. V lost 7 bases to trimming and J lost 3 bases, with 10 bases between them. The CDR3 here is CASTPGDYEQYF. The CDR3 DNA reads TGTGCCAGCACCCCTGGAGACTACGAGCAGTACTTC.

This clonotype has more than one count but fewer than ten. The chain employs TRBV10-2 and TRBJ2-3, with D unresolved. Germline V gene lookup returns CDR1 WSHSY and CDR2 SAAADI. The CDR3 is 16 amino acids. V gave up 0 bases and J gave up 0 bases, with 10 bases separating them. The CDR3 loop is CASSESRGSSTDTQYF. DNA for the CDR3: TGCGCCAGCAGTGAGTCGCGAGGTTCTAGCACAGATACGCAGTATTTT.

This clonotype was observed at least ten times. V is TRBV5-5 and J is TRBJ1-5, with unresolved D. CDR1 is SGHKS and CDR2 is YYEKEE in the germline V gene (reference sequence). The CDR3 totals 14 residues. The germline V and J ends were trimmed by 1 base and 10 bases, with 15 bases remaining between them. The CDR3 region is CASSLFGGIGPQHF. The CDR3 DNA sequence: TGTGCCAGCAGCTTGTTTGGCGGTATTGGACCCCAGCATTTT.

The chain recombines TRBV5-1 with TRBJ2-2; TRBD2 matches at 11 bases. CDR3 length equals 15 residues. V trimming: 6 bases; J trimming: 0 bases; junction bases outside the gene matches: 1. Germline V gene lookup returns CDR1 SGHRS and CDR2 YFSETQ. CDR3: CASKLAGANTGELFF. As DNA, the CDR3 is TGCGCCAGCAAACTAGCGGGGGCGAACACCGGGGAGCTGTTTTTT.

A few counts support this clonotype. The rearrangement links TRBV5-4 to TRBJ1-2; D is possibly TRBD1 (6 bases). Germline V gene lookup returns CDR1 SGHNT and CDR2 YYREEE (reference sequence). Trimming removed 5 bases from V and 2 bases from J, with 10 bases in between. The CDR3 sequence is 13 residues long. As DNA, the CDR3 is TGTGCCAGCAGATTTACAGGGAACTATGGCTACACCTTC. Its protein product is CASRFTGNYGYTF.

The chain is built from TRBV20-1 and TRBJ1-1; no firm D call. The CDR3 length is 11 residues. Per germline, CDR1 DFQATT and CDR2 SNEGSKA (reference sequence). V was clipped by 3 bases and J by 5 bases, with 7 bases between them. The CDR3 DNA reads TGCAGTGCTAGCCTTTATACTGAAGCTTTCTTT. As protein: CSASLYTEAFF.

CDR3 residues: CASSLAETGGGYEQYF. The CDR3 bases are TGTGCCAGCAGCTTAGCTGAAACAGGGGGCGGATACGAGCAGTACTTC. The chain couples TRBV7-2 to TRBJ2-7; 9 nucleotides agree with TRBD1. V gave up 0 bases and J gave up 4 bases; unmatched junction bases: 7. The CDR3 spans 16 residues. The V gene's germline CDR1 is SGHTA and CDR2 FQGNSA.

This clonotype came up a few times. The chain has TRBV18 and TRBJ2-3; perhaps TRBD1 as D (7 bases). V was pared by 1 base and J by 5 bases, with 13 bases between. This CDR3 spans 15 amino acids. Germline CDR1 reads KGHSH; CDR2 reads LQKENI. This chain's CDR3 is CASSPLTQGGDTQYF. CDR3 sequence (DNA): TGTGCCAGCTCACCACTTACCCAGGGGGGAGATACGCAGTATTTT.

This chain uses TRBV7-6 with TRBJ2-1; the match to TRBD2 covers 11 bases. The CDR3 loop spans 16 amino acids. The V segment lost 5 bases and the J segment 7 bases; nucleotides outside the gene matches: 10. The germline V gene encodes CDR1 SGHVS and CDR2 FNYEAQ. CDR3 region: CASSAGTSGPVNEQFF. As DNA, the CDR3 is TGTGCCAGCAGCGCAGGGACTAGCGGCCCAGTGAATGAGCAGTTCTTC.

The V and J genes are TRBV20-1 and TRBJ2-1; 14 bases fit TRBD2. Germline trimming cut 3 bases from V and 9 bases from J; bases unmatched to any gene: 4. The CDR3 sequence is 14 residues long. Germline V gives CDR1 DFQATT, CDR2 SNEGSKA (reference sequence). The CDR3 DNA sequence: TGCAGTGCTAGGGGACTAGCGGGAGCTATTGAGCAGTTCTTC. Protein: CSARGLAGAIEQFF.

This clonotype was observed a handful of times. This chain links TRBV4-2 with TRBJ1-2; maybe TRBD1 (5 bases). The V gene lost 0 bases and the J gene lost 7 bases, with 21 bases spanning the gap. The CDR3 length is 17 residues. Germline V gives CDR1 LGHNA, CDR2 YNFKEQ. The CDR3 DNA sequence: TGTGCCAGCAGCCAAGATGGGGACCCGTTTTATCCCGGTGGCTACACCTTC. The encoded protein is CASSQDGDPFYPGGYTF.

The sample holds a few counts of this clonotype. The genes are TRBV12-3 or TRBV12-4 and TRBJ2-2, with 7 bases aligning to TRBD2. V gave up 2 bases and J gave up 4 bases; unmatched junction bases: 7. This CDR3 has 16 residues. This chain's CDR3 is CASSLRREVGTGELFF. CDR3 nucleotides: TGTGCCAGCAGTTTACGACGGGAGGTTGGCACCGGGGAGCTGTTTTTT.

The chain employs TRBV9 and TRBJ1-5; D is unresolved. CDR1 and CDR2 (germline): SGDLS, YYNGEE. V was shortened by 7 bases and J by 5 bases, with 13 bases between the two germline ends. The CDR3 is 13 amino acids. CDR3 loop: CASGQRPDQPQHF. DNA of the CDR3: TGTGCCAGCGGGCAGAGACCCGATCAGCCCCAGCATTTT.

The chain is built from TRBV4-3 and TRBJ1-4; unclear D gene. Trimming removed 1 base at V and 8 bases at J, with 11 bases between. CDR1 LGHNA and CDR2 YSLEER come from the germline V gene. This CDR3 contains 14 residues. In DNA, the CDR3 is TGCGCCAGCAGCCAAGGAGGGAGAGACGAAAAACTGTTTTTT. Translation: CASSQGGRDEKLFF.

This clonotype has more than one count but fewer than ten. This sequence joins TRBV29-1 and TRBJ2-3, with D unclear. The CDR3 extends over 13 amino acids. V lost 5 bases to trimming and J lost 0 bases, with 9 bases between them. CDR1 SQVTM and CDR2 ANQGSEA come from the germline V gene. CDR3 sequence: CSVPGRSTDTQYF. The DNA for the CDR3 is TGCAGCGTTCCGGGTCGAAGCACAGATACGCAGTATTTT.

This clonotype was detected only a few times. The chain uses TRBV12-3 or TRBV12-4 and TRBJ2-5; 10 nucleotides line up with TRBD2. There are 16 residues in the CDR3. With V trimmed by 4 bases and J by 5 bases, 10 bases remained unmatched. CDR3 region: CASSWASGSPTETQYF. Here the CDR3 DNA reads TGTGCCAGCAGTTGGGCTAGCGGGAGCCCCACGGAGACCCAGTACTTC.

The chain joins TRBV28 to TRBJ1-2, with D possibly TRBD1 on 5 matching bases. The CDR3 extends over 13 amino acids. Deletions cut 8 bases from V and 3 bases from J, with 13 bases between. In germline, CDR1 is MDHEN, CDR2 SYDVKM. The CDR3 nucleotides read TGTGCCAGCCAAAGTGGGGGTGACTATGGCTACACCTTC. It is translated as CASQSGGDYGYTF.

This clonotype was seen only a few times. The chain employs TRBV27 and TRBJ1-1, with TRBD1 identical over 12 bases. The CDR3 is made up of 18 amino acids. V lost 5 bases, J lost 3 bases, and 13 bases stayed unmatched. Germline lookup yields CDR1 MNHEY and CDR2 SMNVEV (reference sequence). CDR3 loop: CASSAQQPGQGADTEAFF. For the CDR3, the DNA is TGTGCCAGCAGTGCCCAACAGCCGGGACAGGGGGCGGACACTGAAGCTTTCTTT.